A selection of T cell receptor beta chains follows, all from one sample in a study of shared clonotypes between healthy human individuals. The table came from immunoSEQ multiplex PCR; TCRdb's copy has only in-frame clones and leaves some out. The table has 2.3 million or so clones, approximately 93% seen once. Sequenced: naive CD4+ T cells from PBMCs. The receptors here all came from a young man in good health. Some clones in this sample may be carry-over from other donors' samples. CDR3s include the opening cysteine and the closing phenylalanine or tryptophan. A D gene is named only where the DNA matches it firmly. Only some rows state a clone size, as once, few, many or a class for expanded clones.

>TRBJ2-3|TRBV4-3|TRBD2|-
CASSRTSGTRDTQYF
TGCGCCAGCAGCCGGACTAGCGGGACGAGAGATACGCAGTATTTT
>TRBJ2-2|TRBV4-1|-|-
CASSPPGVLIAGELFF
TGCGCCAGCAGCCCTCCGGGAGTTTTAATTGCCGGGGAGCTGTTTTTT
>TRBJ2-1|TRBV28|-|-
CASSFRGPYNEQFF
TGTGCCAGCAGTTTCAGGGGCCCATACAATGAGCAGTTCTTC
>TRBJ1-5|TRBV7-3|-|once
CASSSGRLQHF
TGTGCCAGCAGCTCGGGACGGCTCCAGCATTTT
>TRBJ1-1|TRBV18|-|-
CASSPTGLPNTEAFF
TGTGCCAGCTCACCAACGGGTCTCCCGAACACTGAAGCTTTCTTT
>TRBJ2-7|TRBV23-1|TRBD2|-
CASSQYPGTSMDEQYF
TGCGCCAGCAGTCAATACCCCGGGACTAGCATGGACGAGCAGTACTTC
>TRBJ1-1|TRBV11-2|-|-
CASSPNSGLNTEAFF
TGTGCCAGCAGCCCTAACAGTGGCTTAAACACTGAAGCTTTCTTT
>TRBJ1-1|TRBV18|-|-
CASSRGGPEAFF
TGTGCCAGCTCACGGGGAGGGCCTGAAGCTTTCTTT
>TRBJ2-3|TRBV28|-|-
CASSFQPLGSGYF
TGTGCCAGCAGTTTCCAGCCTCTCGGCAGTGGGTATTTT
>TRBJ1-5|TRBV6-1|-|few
CASRANQPQHF
TGTGCCAGCAGGGCGAATCAGCCCCAGCATTTT
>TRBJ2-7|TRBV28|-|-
CASSDLSRSVSHFQQYF
TGTGCCAGCAGCGACCTTTCCCGGAGTGTTTCCCATTTTCAGCAGTACTTC
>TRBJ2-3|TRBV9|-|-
CASSVSSGISTDTQYF
TGTGCCAGCTCAGTCAGCTCCGGGATTAGCACAGATACGCAGTATTTT
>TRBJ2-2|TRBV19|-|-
CASRLETGTGELFF
TGTGCCAGTAGACTAGAAACAGGGACCGGGGAGCTGTTTTTT
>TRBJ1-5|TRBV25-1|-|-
CASSAGGMSNQPQHF
TGTGCCAGCAGTGCTGGGGGAATGAGCAATCAGCCCCAGCATTTT
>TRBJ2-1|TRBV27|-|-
CASSSWTGYYNEQFF
TGTGCCAGCAGTAGTTGGACTGGTTACTACAATGAGCAGTTCTTC
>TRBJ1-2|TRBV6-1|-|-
CASSEWQFYGYTF
TGTGCCAGCAGTGAATGGCAATTCTATGGCTACACCTTC
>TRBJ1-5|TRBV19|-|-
CASSIRVNQPQHF
TGTGCCAGTAGTATCAGGGTCAATCAGCCCCAGCATTTT
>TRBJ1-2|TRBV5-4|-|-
CASSGDTSNYGYTF
TGTGCCAGCAGCGGGGACACATCTAACTATGGCTACACCTTC
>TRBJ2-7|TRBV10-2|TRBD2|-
CASSESLAGAEQYF
TGCGCCAGCAGTGAGTCACTAGCGGGAGCCGAGCAGTACTTC
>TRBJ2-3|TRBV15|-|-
CATSRGGAGDTQYF
TGTGCCACCAGCAGGGGGGGGGCCGGAGATACGCAGTATTTT
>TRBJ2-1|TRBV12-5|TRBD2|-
CASGFQTSGSSYNEQFF
TGTGCTAGTGGTTTTCAGACTAGCGGGAGCTCCTACAATGAGCAGTTCTTC
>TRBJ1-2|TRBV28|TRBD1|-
CASRPPHRGPGYGYTF
TGTGCCAGCAGACCGCCCCACAGGGGCCCGGGCTATGGCTACACCTTC
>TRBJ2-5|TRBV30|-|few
CAWSPGETQYF
TGTGCCTGGAGCCCAGGGGAGACCCAGTACTTC
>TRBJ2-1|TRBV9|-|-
CASSVNGRYNEQFF
TGTGCCAGCAGCGTAAATGGACGGTACAATGAGCAGTTCTTC
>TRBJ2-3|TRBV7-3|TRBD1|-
CASSPGQGTDTQYF
TGTGCCAGCAGCCCGGGACAGGGCACAGATACGCAGTATTTT
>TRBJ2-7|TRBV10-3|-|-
CAIRESGHRRQEQYF
TGTGCTATCAGGGAATCGGGACACCGAAGACAAGAGCAGTACTTC